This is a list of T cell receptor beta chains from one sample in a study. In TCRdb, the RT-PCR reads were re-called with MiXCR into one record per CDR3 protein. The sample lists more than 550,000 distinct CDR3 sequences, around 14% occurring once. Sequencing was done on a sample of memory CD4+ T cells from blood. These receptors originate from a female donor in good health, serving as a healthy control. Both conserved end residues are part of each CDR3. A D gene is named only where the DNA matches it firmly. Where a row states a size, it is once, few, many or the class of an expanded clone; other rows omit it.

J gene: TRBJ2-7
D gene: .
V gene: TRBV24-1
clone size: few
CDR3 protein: CATSAMGAPYSEQYF
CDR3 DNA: TGTGCCACCAGTGCTATGGGGGCCCCTTATTCCGAGCAGTACTTC

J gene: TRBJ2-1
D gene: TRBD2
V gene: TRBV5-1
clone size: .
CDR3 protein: CASSAAASGGANEQFF
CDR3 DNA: TGCGCCAGCAGCGCCGCTGCTAGCGGGGGGGCCAATGAGCAGTTCTTC

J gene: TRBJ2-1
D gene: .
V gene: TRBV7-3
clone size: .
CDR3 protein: CASSLSSSGPYNEQFF
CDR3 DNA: TGTGCCAGCAGCTTATCGTCCAGCGGCCCCTACAATGAGCAGTTCTTC

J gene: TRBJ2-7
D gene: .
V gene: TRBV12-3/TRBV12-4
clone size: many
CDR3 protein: CASSFGASSYEQYF
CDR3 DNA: TGTGCCAGCAGTTTCGGTGCTAGCTCCTACGAGCAGTACTTC

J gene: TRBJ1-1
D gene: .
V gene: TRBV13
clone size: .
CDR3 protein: CASSVPHGEAFF
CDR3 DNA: TGTGCCAGCAGCGTACCACATGGTGAAGCTTTCTTT

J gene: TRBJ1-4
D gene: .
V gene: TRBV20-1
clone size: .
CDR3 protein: CSASSQANEKLFF
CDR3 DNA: TGCAGTGCTAGTTCACAGGCTAATGAAAAACTGTTTTTT

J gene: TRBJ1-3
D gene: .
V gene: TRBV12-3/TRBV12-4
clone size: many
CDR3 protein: CASSLTPRKSGNTIYF
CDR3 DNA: TGTGCCAGCAGTCTAACGCCGCGAAAATCTGGAAACACCATATATTTT

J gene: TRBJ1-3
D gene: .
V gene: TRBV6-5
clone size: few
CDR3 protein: CASRRARKGNTIYF
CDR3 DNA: TGTGCCAGCAGGCGGGCCCGCAAGGGAAACACCATATATTTT

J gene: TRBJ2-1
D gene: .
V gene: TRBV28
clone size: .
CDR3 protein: CASSLSGRYNEQFF
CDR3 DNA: TGTGCCAGCAGTTTGTCCGGGAGATACAATGAGCAGTTCTTC

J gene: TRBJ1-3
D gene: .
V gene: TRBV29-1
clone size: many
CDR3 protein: CSVALGRGSGNTIYF
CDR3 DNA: TGCAGCGTTGCTCTAGGCAGAGGGAGTGGAAACACCATATATTTT

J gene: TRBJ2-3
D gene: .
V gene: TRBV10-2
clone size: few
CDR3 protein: CASSDGGLWRGSDTQYF
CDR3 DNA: TGCGCCAGCAGTGATGGAGGGTTGTGGCGGGGCTCAGATACGCAGTATTTT

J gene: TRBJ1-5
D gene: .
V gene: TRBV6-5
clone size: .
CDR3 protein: CASSREAYNQPQHF
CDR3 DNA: TGTGCCAGTTCACGAGAGGCATACAATCAGCCCCAGCATTTT

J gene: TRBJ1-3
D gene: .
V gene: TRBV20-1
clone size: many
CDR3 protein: CSAYPSSGNTIYF
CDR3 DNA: TGCAGTGCTTACCCCAGCTCTGGAAACACCATATATTTT

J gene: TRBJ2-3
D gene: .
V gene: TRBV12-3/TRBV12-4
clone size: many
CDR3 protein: CASTVGGTDTQYF
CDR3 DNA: TGTGCCAGCACGGTGGGCGGCACAGATACGCAGTATTTT

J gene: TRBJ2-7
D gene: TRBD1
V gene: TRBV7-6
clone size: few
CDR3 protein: CASSPGTGAFYEQYF
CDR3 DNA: TGTGCCAGCAGCCCTGGGACAGGGGCGTTCTACGAGCAGTACTTC

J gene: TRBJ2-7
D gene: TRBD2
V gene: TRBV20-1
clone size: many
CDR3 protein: CSAYLAGSSYEQYF
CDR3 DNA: TGCAGTGCGTATCTAGCGGGCAGCTCCTACGAGCAGTACTTC

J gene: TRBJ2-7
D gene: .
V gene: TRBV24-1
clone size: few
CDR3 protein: CATSGGGRASREQYF
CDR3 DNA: TGTGCCACCAGTGGTGGGGGCAGGGCCTCAAGGGAGCAGTACTTC

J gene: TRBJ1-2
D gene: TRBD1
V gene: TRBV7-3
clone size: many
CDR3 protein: CASSSLSDRGNYGYTF
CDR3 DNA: TGTGCCAGCAGCTCACTAAGCGACAGGGGTAACTATGGCTACACCTTC

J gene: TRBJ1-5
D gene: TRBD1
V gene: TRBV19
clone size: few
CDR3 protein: CASSTPDRTYQPQHF
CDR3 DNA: TGTGCCAGTAGTACCCCGGACAGGACTTATCAGCCCCAGCATTTT

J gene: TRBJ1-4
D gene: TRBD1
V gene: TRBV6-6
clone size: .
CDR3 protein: CASGTGEWGEKLFF
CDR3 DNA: TGTGCCAGCGGCACAGGGGAGTGGGGTGAAAAACTGTTTTTT

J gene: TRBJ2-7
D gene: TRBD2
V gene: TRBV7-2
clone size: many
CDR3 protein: CASSLVPSGRVHEQYF
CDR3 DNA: TGTGCCAGCAGCTTAGTTCCTAGCGGGAGGGTCCACGAGCAGTACTTC

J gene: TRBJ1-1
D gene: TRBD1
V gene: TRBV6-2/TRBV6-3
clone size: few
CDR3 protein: CASHRQGAGDTEAFF
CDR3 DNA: TGTGCCAGCCACCGACAGGGGGCTGGAGACACTGAAGCTTTCTTT

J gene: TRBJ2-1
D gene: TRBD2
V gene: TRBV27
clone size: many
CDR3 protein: CASSLNAGLAGRF
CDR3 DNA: TGTGCCAGCAGTTTGAATGCAGGACTAGCGGGGCGGTTC

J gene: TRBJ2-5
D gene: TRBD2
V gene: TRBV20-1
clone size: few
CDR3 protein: CSGGTSGKETQYF
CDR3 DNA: TGCAGTGGGGGGACTAGCGGGAAGGAGACCCAGTACTTC

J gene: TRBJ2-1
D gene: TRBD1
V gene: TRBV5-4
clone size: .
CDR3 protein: CASSLGRTGGLEPGGNEQFF
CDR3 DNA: TGTGCCAGCAGCTTGGGTCGGACAGGGGGTTTGGAGCCTGGGGGCAATGAGCAGTTCTTC

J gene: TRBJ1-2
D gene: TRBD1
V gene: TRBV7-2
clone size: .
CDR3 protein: CASSTMTGGHGYTF
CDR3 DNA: TGTGCCAGCAGCACGATGACAGGGGGCCATGGCTACACCTTC

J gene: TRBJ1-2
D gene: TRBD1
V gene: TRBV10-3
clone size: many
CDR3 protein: CAISKDRETTGYTF
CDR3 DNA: TGTGCCATCAGTAAGGACAGGGAAACCACCGGCTACACCTTC

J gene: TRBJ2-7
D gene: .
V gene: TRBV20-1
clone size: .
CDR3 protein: CSAVGDSGDEQYF
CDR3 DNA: TGCAGTGCTGTTGGCGACAGCGGAGACGAGCAGTACTTC

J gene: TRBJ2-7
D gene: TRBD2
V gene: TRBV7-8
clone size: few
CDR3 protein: CASSLGTSGLAYEQYF
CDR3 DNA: TGTGCCAGCAGCTTAGGGACTAGCGGGCTCGCCTACGAGCAGTACTTC

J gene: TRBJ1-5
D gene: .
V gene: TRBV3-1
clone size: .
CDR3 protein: CASSLRSPGNQPQHF
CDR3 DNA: TGTGCCAGCAGCCTAAGGTCCCCAGGCAATCAGCCCCAGCATTTT

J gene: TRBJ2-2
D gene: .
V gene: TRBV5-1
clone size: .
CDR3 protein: CASSNRGAGDAGELFF
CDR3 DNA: TGCGCCAGCAGCAACCGAGGGGCAGGGGATGCCGGGGAGCTGTTTTTT

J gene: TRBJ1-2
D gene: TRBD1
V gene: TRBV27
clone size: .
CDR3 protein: CASSPSQGVVGYTF
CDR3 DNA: TGTGCCAGCAGTCCGTCACAGGGGGTTGTTGGCTACACCTTC

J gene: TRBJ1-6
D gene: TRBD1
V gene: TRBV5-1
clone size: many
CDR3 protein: CASSTSGQGAVNSPLHF
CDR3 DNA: TGCGCCAGCAGCACTTCGGGACAGGGGGCTGTAAATTCACCCCTCCACTTT

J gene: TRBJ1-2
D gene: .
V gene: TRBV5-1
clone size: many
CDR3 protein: CASSLAGTNYGYTF
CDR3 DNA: TGCGCCAGCAGCTTGGCCGGGACTAACTATGGCTACACCTTC

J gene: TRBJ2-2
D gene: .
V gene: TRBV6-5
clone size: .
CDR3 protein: CASKGTPGANTGELFF
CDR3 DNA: TGTGCCAGCAAAGGGACGCCGGGGGCCAACACCGGGGAGCTGTTTTTT

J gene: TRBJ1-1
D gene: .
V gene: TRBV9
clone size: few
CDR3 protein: CASSVGQGAATEVFF
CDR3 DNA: .

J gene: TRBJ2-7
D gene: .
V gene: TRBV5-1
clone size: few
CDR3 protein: CASSYGGGGGYEQYF
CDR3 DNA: TGCGCCAGCAGCTACGGGGGAGGGGGCGGATACGAGCAGTACTTC

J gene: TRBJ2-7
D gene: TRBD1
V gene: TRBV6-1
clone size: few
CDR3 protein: CASSLVTGGASYEQYF
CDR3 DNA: TGTGCCAGCAGCCTAGTGACAGGGGGCGCGTCCTACGAGCAGTACTTC

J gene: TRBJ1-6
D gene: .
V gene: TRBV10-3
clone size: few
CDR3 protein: CAIRDGEHSPLHF
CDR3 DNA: TGTGCCATCCGGGACGGGGAACATTCACCCCTCCACTTT

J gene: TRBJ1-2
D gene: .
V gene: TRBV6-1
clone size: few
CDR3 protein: CASSDVRRGGYGYTF
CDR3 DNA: TGTGCCAGCAGCGACGTCCGGAGGGGGGGCTATGGCTACACCTTC

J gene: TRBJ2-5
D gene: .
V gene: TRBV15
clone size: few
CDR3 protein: CATSREAVQETQYF
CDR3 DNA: TGTGCCACCAGCAGAGAGGCAGTACAAGAGACCCAGTACTTC

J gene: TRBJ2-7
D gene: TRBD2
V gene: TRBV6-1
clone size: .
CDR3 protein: CAAGLAAEGIISYEQYF
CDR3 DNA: TGTGCCGCCGGCCTAGCGGCGGAAGGAATTATTTCCTACGAGCAGTACTTC

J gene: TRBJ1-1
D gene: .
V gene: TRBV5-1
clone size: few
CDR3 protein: CASNSPGTDDTEAFF
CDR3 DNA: TGCGCCAGCAACTCTCCCGGGACGGATGACACTGAAGCTTTCTTT

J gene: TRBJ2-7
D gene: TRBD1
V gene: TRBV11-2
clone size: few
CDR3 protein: CASSSQTGTGGEQYF
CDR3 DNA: TGTGCCAGCAGCTCACAAACTGGGACAGGGGGCGAGCAGTACTTC

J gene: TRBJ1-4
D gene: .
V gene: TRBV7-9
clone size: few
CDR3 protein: CASSLAGTGINEKLFF
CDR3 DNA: TGTGCCAGCAGCTTAGCCGGGACGGGGATTAATGAAAAACTGTTTTTT

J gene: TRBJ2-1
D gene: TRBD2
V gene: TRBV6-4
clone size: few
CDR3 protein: CASSDEGAGGSYNEQFF
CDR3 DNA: TGTGCCAGCAGTGACGAAGGAGCGGGGGGCTCCTACAATGAGCAGTTCTTC

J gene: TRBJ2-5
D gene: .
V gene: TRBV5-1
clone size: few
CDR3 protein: CASSLADSLAETQYF
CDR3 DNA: TGCGCCAGCAGCTTGGCGGACAGCCTGGCAGAGACCCAGTACTTC